The 11 T cell receptor beta chains in this list originate from one sample, sequenced in a study of blood T cell repertoires in COVID-19. Repertoires were generated with immunoSEQ multiplex PCR, while TCRdb's copy carries only in-frame clones and drops some. The table records 150,000 to 200,000 clones, roughly nine tenths of them present only once. Sequencing was performed on peripheral blood. Every receptor here comes from a man between 65 and 80 years old with active or convalescent COVID-19.

This rearrangement joins TRBV28 to TRBJ1-1; perhaps TRBD1 as D (6 bases). CDR1 is MDHEN, CDR2 SYDVKM, per germline. The V and J ends lost 6 bases and 6 bases respectively, with 17 bases between them. The CDR3 has 14 residues. The CDR3 sequence: CASRERGGRAEAFF. The CDR3 DNA is TGTGCCAGCAGGGAAAGGGGGGGCCGGGCTGAAGCTTTCTTT.

V gene TRBV6-1 combines with J gene TRBJ1-6; 7 bases line up with TRBD1. Germline CDR1 is MNHNS and CDR2 is SASEGT. CDR3 length: 15 residues. V shed 1 base and J 6 bases; nucleotides not matched to a gene: 3. The CDR3 here is CASSEGDRPNSPLHF. CDR3 nucleotide sequence: TGTGCCAGCAGTGAAGGGGACAGACCTAATTCACCCCTCCACTTT.

This chain joins TRBV30 and TRBJ1-3; no firm D call. CDR1 and CDR2 from the germline V gene are GTSNPN and SVGIG (reference sequence). The V and J ends lost 1 base and 0 bases respectively, with 7 bases between them. CDR3 length: 14 residues. CDR3 DNA sequence: TGTGCCTGGAGTGGAGTTAGCTCTGGAAACACCATATATTTT. This sequence encodes CAWSGVSSGNTIYF.

The chain recombines TRBV14 with TRBJ2-7; 7 bases agree with TRBD1. J was trimmed by 0 bases and V by 2 bases; bases with no gene match: 10. The CDR3 loop spans 17 amino acids. Looked up from germline, CDR1 is SGHDN and CDR2 is FVKESK. As DNA, the CDR3 is TGTGCCAGCAGCCAACTATACAGGGGCCGCAACTCCTACGAGCAGTACTTC. Amino acids: CASSQLYRGRNSYEQYF.

This chain uses TRBV6-5 with TRBJ1-6, with 7 bases lining up with TRBD1. The trim removed 6 bases at V and 10 bases at J, leaving 6 bases unmatched. Germline CDR1 is MNHEY and CDR2 is SVGAGI. This CDR3 has 13 residues. CDR3 DNA: TGTGCCAGCAGCGACAGGGAGAGATCACCCCTCCACTTT. It yields the protein CASSDRERSPLHF.

This chain uses TRBV7-2 with TRBJ1-5; 8 positions agree with TRBD1. Per germline, CDR1 SGHTA and CDR2 FQGNSA. The CDR3 extends over 14 amino acids. V lost 5 bases and J lost 4; bases outside the gene matches: 4. The CDR3 sequence: CASSQYRGNQPQHF. Here the CDR3 DNA reads TGTGCCAGCAGCCAATACAGGGGGAATCAGCCCCAGCATTTT.

This CDR3 is CASSPTGGSLQPQHF. As DNA, the CDR3 is TGCGCCAGCAGCCCGACAGGGGGATCTCTTCAGCCCCAGCATTTT. The J gene is TRBJ1-5, the V gene TRBV5-1, with 9 bases matching TRBD1. The CDR3 loop spans 15 amino acids. Germline V gene sequence: CDR1 SGHRS, CDR2 YFSETQ. V was clipped by 4 bases and J by 6 bases; unmatched bases: 8. Full variable domain (remainder filled in from reference TRBV5-1 and TRBJ1-5): KAGVTQTPRYLIKTRGQQVTLSCSPISGHRSVSWYQQTPGQGLQFLFEYFSETQRNKGNFPGRFSGRQFSNSRSEMNVSTLELGDSALYLCASSPTGGSLQPQHFGDGTRLSIL.

V is TRBV7-9 and J is TRBJ1-4; possibly TRBD1 for D (6 bases). Trimming removed 0 bases at V and 5 bases at J, with 16 bases between. Germline loops: CDR1 SEHNR, CDR2 FQNEAQ (reference sequence). The CDR3 totals 17 residues. The CDR3, as DNA: TGTGCCAGCAGCTTAGCGCCCTCAGGGGTTGCGAATGAAAAACTGTTTTTT. This encodes CASSLAPSGVANEKLFF.

The rearrangement links TRBV7-9 to TRBJ2-7; D unresolved. Trimming cost V 2 bases and J 7 bases, with 9 bases left between them. The CDR3 extends over 12 amino acids. The germline V gene has CDR1 SEHNR and CDR2 FQNEAQ (reference sequence). The CDR3 DNA reads as TGTGCCAGCAGCTTACCAGGTCAGGAGCAGTACTTC. Encoded protein: CASSLPGQEQYF. The full variable domain, with the rest looked up from reference TRBV7-9 and TRBJ2-7, is DTGVSQNPRHKITKRGQNVTFRCDPISEHNRLYWYRQTLGQGPEFLTYFQNEAQLEKSRLLSDRFSAERPKGSFSTLEIQRTEQGDSAMYLCASSLPGQEQYFGPGTRLTVT.

J is TRBJ1-5 and V is TRBV3-1 (or the pseudogene TRBV3-2), with D tentatively TRBD1 (5 bases). The CDR3 loop spans 18 amino acids. CDR1 and CDR2 from the germline V gene are LGHDT and YNNKEL (reference sequence). The V end lost 0 bases, the J end lost 1 base, and 16 bases lay between the germline ends. The CDR3 protein is CASSQEGSGEISNQPQHF. CDR3 DNA: TGTGCCAGCAGCCAAGAAGGTTCGGGGGAGATCAGCAATCAGCCCCAGCATTTT.

There are a few counts of this clone. The chain joins TRBV16 to TRBJ1-1; D unresolved. Looked up from germline, CDR1 is KGHSY and CDR2 is FQNENV. With 0 bases removed from V and 10 bases from J, the gap between germline ends came to 18 bases. This CDR3 spans 15 amino acids. In DNA form, the CDR3 reads TGTGCCAGCAGCCAATCACTAGGCGCAGGTCGGGGAGCTTTCTTT. Its translation is CASSQSLGAGRGAFF.